This T cell receptor beta chain was found in a study of blood T cell repertoires in COVID-19. Across the whole study: From the United States, Italy and Spain came samples of acute and convalescent COVID-19.

The protocol was immunoSEQ multiplex PCR, while the TCRdb copy is restricted to in-frame clones and leaves out a portion. The profile shows 45,000 to 55,000 clones, about 92% of them singletons. Between the trimmed V and J ends, which lost 4 bases and 3 bases, there was a span of 8 bases. Germline lookup yields CDR1 SGHRS and CDR2 YFSETQ. The CDR3 length is 12 residues. Material for sequencing was peripheral blood. This sequence originates from a human donor in a cohort sampled during active COVID-19. V usage is TRBV5-1 and J usage is TRBJ2-7, with D perhaps TRBD1 (6 bases). CDR3 bases: TGCGCCAGCAGCAGGACAGACTACGAGCAGTACTTC. Translating it yields CASSRTDYEQYF.